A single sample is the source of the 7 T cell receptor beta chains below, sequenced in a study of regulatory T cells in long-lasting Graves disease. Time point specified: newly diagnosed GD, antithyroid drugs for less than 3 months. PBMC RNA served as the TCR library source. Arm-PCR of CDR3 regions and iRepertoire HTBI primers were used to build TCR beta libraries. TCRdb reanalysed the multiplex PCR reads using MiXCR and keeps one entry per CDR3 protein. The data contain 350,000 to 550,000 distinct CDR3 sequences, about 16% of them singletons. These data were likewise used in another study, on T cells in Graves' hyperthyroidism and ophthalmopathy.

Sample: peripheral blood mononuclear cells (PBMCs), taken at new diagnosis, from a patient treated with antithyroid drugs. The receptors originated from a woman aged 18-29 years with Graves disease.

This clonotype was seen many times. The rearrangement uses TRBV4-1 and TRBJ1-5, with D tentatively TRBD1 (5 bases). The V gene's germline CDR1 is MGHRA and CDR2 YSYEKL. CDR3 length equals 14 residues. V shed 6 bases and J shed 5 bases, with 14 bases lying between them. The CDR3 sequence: CASSQVWGDQPQHF. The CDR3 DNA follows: TGCGCCAGCAGTCAGGTTTGGGGGGATCAGCCCCAGCATTTT.

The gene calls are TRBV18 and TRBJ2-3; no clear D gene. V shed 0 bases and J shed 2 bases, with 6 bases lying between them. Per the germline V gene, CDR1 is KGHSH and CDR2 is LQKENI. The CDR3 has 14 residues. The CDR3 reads CASSPPDHTDTQYF. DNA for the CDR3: TGTGCCAGCTCACCACCAGACCACACAGATACGCAGTATTTT.

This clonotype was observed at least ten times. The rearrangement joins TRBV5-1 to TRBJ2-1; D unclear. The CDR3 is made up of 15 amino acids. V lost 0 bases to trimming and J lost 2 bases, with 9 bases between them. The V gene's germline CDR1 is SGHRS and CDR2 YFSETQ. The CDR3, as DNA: TGCGCCAGCAGCTTGGAAGGGAACCCCTACAATGAGCAGTTCTTC. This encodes CASSLEGNPYNEQFF.

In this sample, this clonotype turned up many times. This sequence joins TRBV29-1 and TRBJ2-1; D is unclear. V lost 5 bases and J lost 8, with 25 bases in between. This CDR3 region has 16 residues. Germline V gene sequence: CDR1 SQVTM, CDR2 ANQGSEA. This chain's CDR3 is CSVRGTDRFGWYEQFF. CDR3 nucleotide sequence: TGCAGCGTTCGCGGAACCGACCGGTTCGGTTGGTATGAGCAGTTCTTC.

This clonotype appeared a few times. CDR3 protein: CASSVRSGLYNEQFF. In DNA form, the CDR3 reads TGCGCCAGCAGCGTGAGAAGCGGGCTATACAATGAGCAGTTCTTC. The V call is TRBV5-1, the J call TRBJ2-1; TRBD2 is a possible D gene (6 bases). The V end was cut by 4 bases, the J end by 4 bases, with 15 bases between. The CDR3 contains 15 residues. CDR1 and CDR2 (germline): SGHRS, YFSETQ.

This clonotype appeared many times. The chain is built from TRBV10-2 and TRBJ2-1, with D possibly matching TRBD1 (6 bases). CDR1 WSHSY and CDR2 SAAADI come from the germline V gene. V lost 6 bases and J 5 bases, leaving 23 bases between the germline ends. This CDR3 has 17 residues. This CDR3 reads CASRDTGRRQLHNEQFF. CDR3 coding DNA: TGCGCCAGCAGGGATACAGGGAGACGGCAACTACACAATGAGCAGTTCTTC.

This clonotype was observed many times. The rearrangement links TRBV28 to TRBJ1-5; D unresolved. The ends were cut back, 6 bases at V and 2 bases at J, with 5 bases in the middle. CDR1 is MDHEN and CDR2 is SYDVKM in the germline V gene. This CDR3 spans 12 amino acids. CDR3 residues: CASRAGNQPQHF. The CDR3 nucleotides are TGTGCCAGCAGGGCAGGCAATCAGCCCCAGCATTTT. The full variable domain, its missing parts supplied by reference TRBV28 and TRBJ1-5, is DVKVTQSSRYLVKRTGEKVFLECVQDMDHENMFWYRQDPGLGLRLIYFSYDVKMKEKGDIPEGYSVSREKKERFSLILESASTNQTSMYLCASRAGNQPQHFGDGTRLSIL.